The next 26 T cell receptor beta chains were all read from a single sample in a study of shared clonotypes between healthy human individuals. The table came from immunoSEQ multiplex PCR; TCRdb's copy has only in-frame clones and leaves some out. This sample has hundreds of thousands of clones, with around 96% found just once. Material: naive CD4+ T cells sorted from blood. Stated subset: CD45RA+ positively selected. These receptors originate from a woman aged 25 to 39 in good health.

DNA of the CDR3: TGTGCCAGTAGTACGTTTAGGGGAGCGTCTTCCTACGAGCAGTACTTC. It specifies CASSTFRGASSYEQYF. The genes are TRBV19 and TRBJ2-7, with D possibly called TRBD1 or TRBD2 (5 bases each). V was cut by 4 bases and J by 1 base, with 17 bases left in between. Germline V lookup: CDR1 LNHDA, CDR2 SQIVND (reference sequence). This CDR3 comprises 16 residues.

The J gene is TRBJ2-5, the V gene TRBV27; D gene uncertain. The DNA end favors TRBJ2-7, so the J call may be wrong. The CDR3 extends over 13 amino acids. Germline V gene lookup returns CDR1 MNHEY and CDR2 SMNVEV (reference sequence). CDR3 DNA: TGTGCCAGCAGTTCCGACACCACCCACGAGCAGTACTTC. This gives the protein CASSSDTTHEQYF.

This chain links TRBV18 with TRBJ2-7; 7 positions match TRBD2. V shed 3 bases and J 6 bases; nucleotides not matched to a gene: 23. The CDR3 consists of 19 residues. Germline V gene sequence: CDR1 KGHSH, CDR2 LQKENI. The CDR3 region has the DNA TGTGCCAGCTCACCGGGACCTGCTGCGGGAGTCGGGATACAGGTCGAGCAGTACTTC. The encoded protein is CASSPGPAAGVGIQVEQYF. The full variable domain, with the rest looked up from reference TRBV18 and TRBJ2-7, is NAGVMQNPRHLVRRRGQEARLRCSPMKGHSHVYWYRQLPEEGLKFMVYLQKENIIDESGMPKERFSAEFPKEGPSILRIQQVVRGDSAAYFCASSPGPAAGVGIQVEQYFGPGTRLTVT.

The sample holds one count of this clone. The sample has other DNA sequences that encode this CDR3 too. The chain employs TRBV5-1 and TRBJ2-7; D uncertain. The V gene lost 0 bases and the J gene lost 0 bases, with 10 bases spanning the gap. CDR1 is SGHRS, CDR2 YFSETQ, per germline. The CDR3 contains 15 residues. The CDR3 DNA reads TGCGCCAGCAGCTTGGTAGGCGCTAGCTCCTACGAGCAGTACTTC. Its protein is CASSLVGASSYEQYF.

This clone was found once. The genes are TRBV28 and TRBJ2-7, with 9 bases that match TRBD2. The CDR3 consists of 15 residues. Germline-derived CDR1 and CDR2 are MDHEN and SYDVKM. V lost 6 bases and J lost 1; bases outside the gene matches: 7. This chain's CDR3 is CASSPALAGSYEQYF. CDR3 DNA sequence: TGTGCCAGCAGCCCAGCACTAGCGGGTTCCTACGAGCAGTACTTC.

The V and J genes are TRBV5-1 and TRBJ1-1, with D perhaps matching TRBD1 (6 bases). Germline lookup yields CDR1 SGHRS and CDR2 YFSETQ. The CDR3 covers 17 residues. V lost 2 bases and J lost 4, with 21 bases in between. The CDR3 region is CASSFLFQKGVGTEAFF. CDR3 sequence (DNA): TGCGCCAGCAGCTTCTTGTTTCAGAAGGGGGTGGGCACTGAAGCTTTCTTT.

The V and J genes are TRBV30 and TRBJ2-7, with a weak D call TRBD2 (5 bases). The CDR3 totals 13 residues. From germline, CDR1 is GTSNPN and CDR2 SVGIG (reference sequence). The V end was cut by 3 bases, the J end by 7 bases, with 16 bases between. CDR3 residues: CAWSLDGWREQYF. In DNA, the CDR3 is TGTGCCTGGAGCTTGGACGGGTGGAGGGAGCAGTACTTC.

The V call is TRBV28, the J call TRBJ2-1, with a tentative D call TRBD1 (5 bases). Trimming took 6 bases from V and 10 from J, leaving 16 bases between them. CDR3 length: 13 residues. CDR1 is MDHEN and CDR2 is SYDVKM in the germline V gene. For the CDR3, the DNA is TGTGCCAGCAGGGCTAGGGTGCAGGGCGAGCAGTTCTTC. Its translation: CASRARVQGEQFF.

The CDR3 protein is CASSGGPNTEAFF. CDR3 nucleotides: TGTGCCAGCAGCGGGGGGCCTAACACTGAAGCTTTCTTT. This chain links TRBV11-2 with TRBJ1-1; D might be TRBD1 (6 bases). The CDR3 length is 13 residues. V lost 5 bases and J lost 2, with 9 bases in between. Germline CDR1 reads SGHAT; CDR2 reads FQNNGV. Based on the CDR3 plus reference TRBV11-2 and TRBJ1-1, the full variable domain is EAGVAQSPRYKIIEKRQSVAFWCNPISGHATLYWYQQILGQGPKLLIQFQNNGVVDDSQLPKDRFSAERLKGVDSTLKIQPAKLEDSAVYLCASSGGPNTEAFFGQGTRLTVV.

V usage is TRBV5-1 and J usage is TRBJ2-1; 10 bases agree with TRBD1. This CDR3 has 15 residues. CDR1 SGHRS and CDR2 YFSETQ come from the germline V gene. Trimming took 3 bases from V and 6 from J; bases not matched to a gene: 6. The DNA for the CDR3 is TGCGCCAGCAGCTATGCGTGGACAGGGGGCAATGAGCAGTTCTTC. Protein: CASSYAWTGGNEQFF.

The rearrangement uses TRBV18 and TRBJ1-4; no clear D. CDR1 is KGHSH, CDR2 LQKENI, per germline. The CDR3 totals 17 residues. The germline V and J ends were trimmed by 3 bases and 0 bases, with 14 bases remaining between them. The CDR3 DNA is TGTGCCAGCTCACCTCCGGTCGGAGAAGCAACTAATGAAAAACTGTTTTTT. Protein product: CASSPPVGEATNEKLFF.

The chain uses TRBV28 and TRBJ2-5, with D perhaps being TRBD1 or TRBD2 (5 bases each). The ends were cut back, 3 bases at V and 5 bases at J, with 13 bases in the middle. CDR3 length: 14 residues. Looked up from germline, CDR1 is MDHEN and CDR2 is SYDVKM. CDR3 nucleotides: TGTGCCAGCAGTTTGGGACCCCATGTGGAGACCCAGTACTTC. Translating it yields CASSLGPHVETQYF. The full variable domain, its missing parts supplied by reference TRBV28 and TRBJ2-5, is DVKVTQSSRYLVKRTGEKVFLECVQDMDHENMFWYRQDPGLGLRLIYFSYDVKMKEKGDIPEGYSVSREKKERFSLILESASTNQTSMYLCASSLGPHVETQYFGPGTRLLVL.

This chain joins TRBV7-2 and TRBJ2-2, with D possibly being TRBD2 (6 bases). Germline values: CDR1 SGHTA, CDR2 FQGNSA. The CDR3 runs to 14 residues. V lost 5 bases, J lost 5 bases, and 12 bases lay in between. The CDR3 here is CASSPRLVTGELFF. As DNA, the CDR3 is TGTGCCAGCAGCCCGCGACTAGTAACCGGGGAGCTGTTTTTT.

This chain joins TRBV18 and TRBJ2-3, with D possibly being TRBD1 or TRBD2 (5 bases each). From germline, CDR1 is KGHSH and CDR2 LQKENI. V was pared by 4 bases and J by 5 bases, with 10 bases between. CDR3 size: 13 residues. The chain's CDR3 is CASSRGNGDTQYF. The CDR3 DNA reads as TGTGCCAGCTCACGGGGGAATGGAGATACGCAGTATTTT.

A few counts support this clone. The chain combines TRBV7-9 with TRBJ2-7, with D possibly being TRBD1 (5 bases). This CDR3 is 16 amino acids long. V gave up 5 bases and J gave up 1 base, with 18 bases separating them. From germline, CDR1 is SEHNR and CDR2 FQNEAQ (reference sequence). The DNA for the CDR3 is TGTGCCAGCAGCATGGGGTTAAGGGGCTCTTCCTACGAGCAGTACTTC. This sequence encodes CASSMGLRGSSYEQYF.

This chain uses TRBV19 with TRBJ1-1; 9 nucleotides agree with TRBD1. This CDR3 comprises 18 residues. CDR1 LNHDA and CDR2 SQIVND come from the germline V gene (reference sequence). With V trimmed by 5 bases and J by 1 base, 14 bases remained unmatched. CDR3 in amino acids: CASSPNRGRPPQNTEAFF. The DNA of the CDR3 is TGTGCCAGTAGTCCCAACAGGGGGCGCCCCCCTCAGAACACTGAAGCTTTCTTT.

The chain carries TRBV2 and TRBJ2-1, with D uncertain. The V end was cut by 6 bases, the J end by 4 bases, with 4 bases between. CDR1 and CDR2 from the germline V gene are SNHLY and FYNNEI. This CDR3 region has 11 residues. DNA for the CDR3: TGTGCCAGCAGCCCTTACAATGAGCAGTTCTTC. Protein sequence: CASSPYNEQFF.

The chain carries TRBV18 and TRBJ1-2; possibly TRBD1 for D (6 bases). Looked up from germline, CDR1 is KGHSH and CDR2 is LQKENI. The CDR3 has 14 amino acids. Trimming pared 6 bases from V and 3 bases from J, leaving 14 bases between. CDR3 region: CASSRRGVDYGYTF. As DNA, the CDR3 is TGTGCCAGCTCCCGGAGGGGGGTGGACTATGGCTACACCTTC.

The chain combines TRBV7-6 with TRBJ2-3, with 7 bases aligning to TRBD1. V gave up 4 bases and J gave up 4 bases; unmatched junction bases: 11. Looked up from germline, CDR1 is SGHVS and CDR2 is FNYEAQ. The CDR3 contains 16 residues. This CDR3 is CASSSHRGERSDTQYF. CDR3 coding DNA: TGTGCCAGCAGCTCCCACAGGGGAGAGAGGTCAGATACGCAGTATTTT.

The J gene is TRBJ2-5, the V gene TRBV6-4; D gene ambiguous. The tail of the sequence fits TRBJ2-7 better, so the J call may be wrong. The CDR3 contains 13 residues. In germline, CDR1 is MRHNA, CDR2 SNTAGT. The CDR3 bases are TGTGCCAGCAACGAGGACCGATTCTACGAGCAGTACTTC. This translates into CASNEDRFYEQYF.

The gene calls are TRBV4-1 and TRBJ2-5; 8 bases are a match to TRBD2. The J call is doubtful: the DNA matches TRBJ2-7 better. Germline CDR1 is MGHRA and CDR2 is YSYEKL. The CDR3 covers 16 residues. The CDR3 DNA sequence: TGCGCCAGCAGCCAAGAACGGGCGGGAGGAGCCTACGAGCAGTACTTC. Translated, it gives CASSQERAGGAYEQYF.

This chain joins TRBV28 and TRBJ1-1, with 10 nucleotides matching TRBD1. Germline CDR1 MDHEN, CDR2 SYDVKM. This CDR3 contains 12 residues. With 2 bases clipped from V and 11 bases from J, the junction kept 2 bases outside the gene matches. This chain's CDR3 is CASSLGTGDAFF. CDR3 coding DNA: TGTGCCAGCAGTTTAGGGACAGGGGACGCTTTCTTT.

The CDR3: CASSLSGTNEKLFF. The CDR3 coding sequence is TGTGCCAGCAGCTTGAGTGGAACTAATGAAAAACTGTTTTTT. This sequence joins TRBV5-4 and TRBJ1-4; unclear D gene. CDR3 size: 14 residues. V gave up 1 base and J gave up 1 base, with 5 bases separating them. The germline CDR1 and CDR2 sequences are SGHNT and YYREEE (reference sequence).

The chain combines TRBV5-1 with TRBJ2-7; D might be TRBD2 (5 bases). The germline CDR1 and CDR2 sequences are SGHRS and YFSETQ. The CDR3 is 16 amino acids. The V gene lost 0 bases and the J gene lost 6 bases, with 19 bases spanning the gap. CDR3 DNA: TGCGCCAGCAGCTTGGCCACGGGGAGAGGGATGGGCGAGCAGTACTTC. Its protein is CASSLATGRGMGEQYF.

The chain's CDR3 is CASSLMTEAFF. The CDR3 nucleotides are TGTGCCAGCAGCTTAATGACTGAAGCTTTCTTT. The chain has TRBV7-9 and TRBJ1-1; no clear D. The germline V and J ends were trimmed by 2 bases and 5 bases, with 3 bases remaining between them. Per germline, CDR1 SEHNR and CDR2 FQNEAQ (reference sequence). The CDR3 spans 11 residues. The full variable domain, in which reference TRBV7-9 and TRBJ1-1 provide the parts outside the CDR3, is DTGVSQNPRHKITKRGQNVTFRCDPISEHNRLYWYRQTLGQGPEFLTYFQNEAQLEKSRLLSDRFSAERPKGSFSTLEIQRTEQGDSAMYLCASSLMTEAFFGQGTRLTVV.

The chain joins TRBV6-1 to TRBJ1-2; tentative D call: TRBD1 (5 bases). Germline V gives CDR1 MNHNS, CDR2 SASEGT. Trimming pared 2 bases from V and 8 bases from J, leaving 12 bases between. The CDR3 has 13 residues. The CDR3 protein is CASSETDSSGYTF. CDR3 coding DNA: TGTGCCAGCAGTGAAACAGACAGTAGCGGCTACACCTTC.